The T cell receptor beta chain under discussion was sequenced for a study of T cell repertoires in cytomegalovirus infection. Study summary: Shared public TCR beta signatures pointed to both CMV infection and a matching HLA type.

This clonotype has only a few counts. Germline V CDR1 and CDR2: SGHKS, YYEKEE (reference sequence). The CDR3 spans 15 residues. V was pared by 4 bases and J by 12 bases, with 14 bases of the junction left unmatched. MiXCR, applied by TCRdb to the reads, yields one record per CDR3 protein. This table has hundreds of thousands of distinct CDR3 sequences, approximately 24% appearing once. The sequenced sample consisted of CD8+ T cells from PBMCs. The clonotype was recovered from a human donor in good health (CMV status not recorded). Some clones in this sample may be carry-over from other donors' samples. V usage is TRBV5-5 and J usage is TRBJ2-1; the match to TRBD1 covers 9 bases. CDR3 sequence (DNA): TGTGCCAGCAGCATGCCGGGACAGGGAATTGGAGCGCAGTTCTTC. It is translated as CASSMPGQGIGAQFF.